This entry describes one T cell receptor (beta chain). This sample is drawn from a study of blood T cell repertoires in COVID-19. CDR1 and CDR2 (germline): ENHRY, SYGVKD. The CDR3 loop spans 12 amino acids. The V and J ends lost 10 bases and 4 bases respectively, with 11 bases between them. Profiled with immunoSEQ multiplex PCR; TCRdb holds only in-frame clones, not every one. The sample yields 350,000 to 450,000 clones, around 91% seen once. Recruitment covered over 20 US areas and drew participants whose ages spanned about 18 to 89 years. For recovered donors of Cohort 3, there were two negative PCRs, clearance, or symptom resolution.

The specimen sequenced was PBMCs or T cells enriched from blood (not recorded which). The origin of this receptor is a man between 25 and 39 years old who had recovered from COVID-19. V is TRBV10-3 and J is TRBJ1-5; D perhaps matches TRBD1 (5 bases). In DNA, the CDR3 is TGTGCCACCGCGGAGGGGAATCAGCCCCAGCATTTT. Its protein product is CATAEGNQPQHF.